Below are 17 T cell receptor beta chains sequenced from a single sample in a study of beta chain features in type 1 diabetes (dated by TCRdb to 2016 to 2019). Library preparation employed the immunoSEQ multiplex PCR assay. The High Capacity cDNA Reverse Transcription Kit was used to reverse transcribe all of the isolated RNA, meaning that expressed TCRB transcripts were what got sequenced. Drawn from immuneACCESS, this table holds only the in-frame rearrangements with V and J called that TCRdb kept. Clones are partly lost; checked studies trace under half to an unresolved V gene and leave the rest unexplained. For this sample the table gives hundreds of thousands of clones, of which approximately 14% were detected only once. The ten biggest clones cover approximately 0.035% of the sample. Specimen: naive CD4+ T cells from blood. The sample's cell subset or site label, in plain terms: true naive CD4+ T cells. These receptors all stem from a man aged 25 to 40 in good health.

The rearrangement joins TRBV5-4 to TRBJ2-1; maybe TRBD2 (6 bases). The CDR3 consists of 17 residues. V lost 3 bases and J 0 bases, leaving 16 bases between the germline ends. Germline values: CDR1 SGHNT, CDR2 YYREEE (reference sequence). As DNA, the CDR3 is TGTGCCAGCAGCTCGCATATGTCCGGGAGCTCCTACAATGAGCAGTTCTTC. It specifies CASSSHMSGSSYNEQFF.

The chain is built from TRBV9 and TRBJ2-1; no clear D gene. Per the germline V gene, CDR1 is SGDLS and CDR2 is YYNGEE. The V and J ends lost 4 bases and 2 bases respectively, with 10 bases between them. This CDR3 has 14 amino acids. The CDR3 sequence: CASSPRGTYNEQFF. CDR3 coding DNA: TGTGCCAGCAGCCCCCGAGGTACCTACAATGAGCAGTTCTTC.

This clone was recorded a few times. The V gene is TRBV9, the J gene TRBJ2-3; D gene ambiguous. The ends were cut back, 4 bases at V and 3 bases at J, with 12 bases in the middle. CDR3 length: 14 residues. In germline, CDR1 is SGDLS, CDR2 YYNGEE. The CDR3 DNA follows: TGTGCCAGCAGCCCGCGATGGGGAACAGATACGCAGTATTTT. Translating gives CASSPRWGTDTQYF.

This clone was counted a few times. The chain joins TRBV30 to TRBJ2-5; 7 nucleotides align to TRBD2. Germline CDR1 reads GTSNPN; CDR2 reads SVGIG (reference sequence). Losses at the gene ends were 2 bases for V and 1 base for J; bases not matched to a gene: 7. This CDR3 is built from 15 residues. CDR3 DNA sequence: TGTGCCTGGAGTTCGGCGGGAGTCCCCCAAGAGACCCAGTACTTC. Translated: CAWSSAGVPQETQYF. Combining the CDR3 with reference TRBV30 and TRBJ2-5 gives the whole variable domain SQTIHQWPATLVQPVGSPLSLECTVEGTSNPNLYWYRQAAGRGLQLLFYSVGIGQISSEVPQNLSASRPQDRQFILSSKKLLLSDSGFYLCAWSSAGVPQETQYFGPGTRLLVL.

The chain links TRBV6-1 to TRBJ2-7; 7 bases agree with TRBD1. The germline V gene has CDR1 MNHNS and CDR2 SASEGT. After removal of 0 bases from V and 3 bases from J, the junction contained 5 bases not matched to a gene. This CDR3 spans 15 amino acids. CDR3 in amino acids: CASSEALTGFYEQYF. CDR3 nucleotides: TGTGCCAGCAGTGAAGCCCTGACAGGGTTCTACGAGCAGTACTTC.

The J gene is TRBJ2-6, the V gene TRBV4-3; D gene unclear. The CDR3 covers 17 residues. Trimming cost V 5 bases and J 0 bases, with 14 bases left between them. In germline, CDR1 is LGHNA, CDR2 YSLEER. The DNA for the CDR3 is TGCGCCAGCAGCGGCCGAAAGGTAGACTCTGGGGCCAACGTCCTGACTTTC. Its protein product is CASSGRKVDSGANVLTF.

This clone was counted between two and nine times. This chain links TRBV15 with TRBJ2-1; D unclear. The germline V gene has CDR1 LNHNV and CDR2 YYDKDF (reference sequence). This CDR3 region has 15 residues. The V gene lost 9 bases and the J gene lost 0 bases, with 15 bases spanning the gap. The DNA of the CDR3 is TGTGCCACGAGTTCTGGCGTAAGCTCCTACAATGAGCAGTTCTTC. Translated: CATSSGVSSYNEQFF.

This clone was counted only a few times. V gene TRBV30 combines with J gene TRBJ1-1; no clear D gene. Trimming cost V 4 bases and J 7 bases, with 13 bases left between them. CDR3 length: 12 residues. The germline CDR1 and CDR2 sequences are GTSNPN and SVGIG (reference sequence). The CDR3 sequence: CAWILGSFEAFF. CDR3 coding DNA: TGTGCCTGGATTCTGGGGAGCTTTGAAGCTTTCTTT.

CDR3 coding DNA: TGTGCCAGCAGCCAACTAGCGGGAGAAGATACGCAGTATTTT. Translated, it gives CASSQLAGEDTQYF. V gene TRBV7-2 combines with J gene TRBJ2-3; 11 bases are shared with TRBD2. Trimming cost V 5 bases and J 5 bases; bases outside gene matches: 3. The V gene's germline CDR1 is SGHTA and CDR2 FQGNSA. The length of the CDR3 is 14 residues.

V gene TRBV29-1 combines with J gene TRBJ2-1; the match to TRBD2 covers 7 bases. Germline V gene data show CDR1 as SQVTM and CDR2 as ANQGSEA. Losses at the gene ends were 2 bases for V and 12 bases for J; bases not matched to a gene: 10. CDR3 size: 13 residues. CDR3 nucleotides: TGCAGCGTTGAAACACTAGCGCCGAGAGGGCAGTTCTTC. Translating it yields CSVETLAPRGQFF.

This clone was counted only a few times. The rearrangement links TRBV5-1 to TRBJ2-1, with D perhaps being TRBD1 or TRBD2 (5 bases each). CDR1 is SGHRS and CDR2 is YFSETQ in the germline V gene. V was cut by 3 bases and J by 4 bases, with 11 bases left in between. CDR3 length: 14 amino acids. The CDR3, as DNA: TGCGCCAGCAGCTATCAGGGACCTTACAATGAGCAGTTCTTC. Its translation: CASSYQGPYNEQFF.

The chain employs TRBV15 and TRBJ2-7, with D possibly TRBD2 on 6 matching bases. Trimming took off 3 bases at V and 1 base at J, with 13 bases between the two ends. Germline V gene data show CDR1 as LNHNV and CDR2 as YYDKDF (reference sequence). The CDR3 sequence is 15 residues long. CDR3: CATSSAGSISYEQYF. CDR3 DNA: TGTGCCACCAGCAGCGCGGGGTCTATTTCCTACGAGCAGTACTTC.

This chain links TRBV7-3 with TRBJ2-3; the match to TRBD2 covers 8 bases. In germline, CDR1 is SGHTA, CDR2 FQGTGA. V was clipped by 3 bases and J by 1 base; unmatched bases: 6. CDR3 length: 16 residues. Here the CDR3 reads CASSFVGTRGTDTQYF. The CDR3 bases are TGTGCCAGCAGCTTTGTTGGGACTAGGGGCACAGATACGCAGTATTTT. The full variable domain, its missing parts supplied by reference TRBV7-3 and TRBJ2-3, is GAGVSQTPSNKVTEKGKYVELRCDPISGHTALYWYRQSLGQGPEFLIYFQGTGAADDSGLPNDRFFAVRPEGSVSTLKIQRTERGDSAVYLCASSFVGTRGTDTQYFGPGTRLTVL.

The J gene is TRBJ1-2, the V gene TRBV29-1; D possibly corresponds to TRBD1 (5 bases). Germline CDR1 is SQVTM and CDR2 is ANQGSEA. V was trimmed by 6 bases and J by 2 bases, leaving 16 bases between them. CDR3 size: 14 residues. CDR3: CSVPGQGGNYGYTF. The CDR3 coding sequence is TGCAGCGTCCCTGGGCAGGGAGGCAACTATGGCTACACCTTC.

V is TRBV29-1 and J is TRBJ2-1, with D perhaps being TRBD1 or TRBD2 (5 bases each). The CDR3 contains 15 residues. CDR1 SQVTM and CDR2 ANQGSEA come from the germline V gene. V was shortened by 6 bases and J by 3 bases, with 18 bases between the two germline ends. CDR3 bases: TGCAGCGTGAACCGGGACGCAAGAGACTACAATGAGCAGTTCTTC. Protein product: CSVNRDARDYNEQFF.

The CDR3 loop reads CASSLANRGDEQYV. The CDR3 DNA is TGTGCCAGCAGCTTAGCGAACAGGGGCGACGAGCAGTACGTC. The chain is built from TRBV7-8 and TRBJ2-7, with 7 bases aligning to TRBD1. This CDR3 is built from 14 residues. The V and J ends lost 0 bases and 5 bases, in that order; junction bases with no gene match: 4. Germline assignment: CDR1 SGHVS and CDR2 FQNEAQ.

The chain links TRBV30 to TRBJ2-3; D is perhaps TRBD2 (6 bases). Germline V gives CDR1 GTSNPN, CDR2 SVGIG (reference sequence). The V end was cut by 3 bases, the J end by 1 base, with 8 bases between. This CDR3 is 13 amino acids long. CDR3 loop: CAWRSSGTDTQYF. The CDR3 nucleotides are TGTGCCTGGAGGTCTAGCGGCACAGATACGCAGTATTTT.